The 30 T cell receptor beta chains reported below all come from one sample, sequenced in a study of cytomegalovirus exposure and HLA in healthy donors. PCR primers comprised 60 Vbeta and 13 Jbeta primers. TCRdb keeps only in-frame clones here, not all; method: immunoSEQ multiplex PCR. Seen here are 80,000 or so clones, 70% to 80% observed once, and the top ten hold about 3.5%. Material for sequencing was PBMCs. The origin of the receptors is a man between 35 and 55 years old in good health and CMV-seronegative.

The rearrangement uses TRBV7-2 and TRBJ2-7, with 13 bases matching TRBD2. CDR3 length: 14 amino acids. CDR1 and CDR2 from the germline V gene are SGHTA and FQGNSA. Trimming at V came to 6 bases and at J to 5 bases, leaving 4 bases not matched to a gene. CDR3: CASRKGLAGDEQYF. In DNA, the CDR3 is TGTGCCAGCAGAAAAGGACTAGCGGGGGACGAGCAGTACTTC.

A few counts support this clone. This chain links TRBV4-1 with TRBJ1-4; D is possibly TRBD1 (6 bases). V shed 3 bases and J shed 0 bases, with 20 bases lying between them. The CDR3 totals 19 residues. Germline loops: CDR1 MGHRA, CDR2 YSYEKL. CDR3 residues: CASSQDLAGADATNEKLFF. DNA of the CDR3: TGCGCCAGCAGCCAGGACCTTGCGGGGGCAGATGCAACTAATGAAAAACTGTTTTTT.

On this clone itself: Distinct nucleotide sequences in the sample also encode this CDR3. The genes are TRBV4-3 and TRBJ2-5, with TRBD2 matching over 8 bases. V shed 0 bases and J 1 base; nucleotides not matched to a gene: 1. CDR3 length equals 15 residues. Germline assignment: CDR1 LGHNA and CDR2 YSLEER. DNA for the CDR3: TGCGCCAGCAGCCAAGATCGGGGGGGCCAAGAGACCCAGTACTTC. Its protein is CASSQDRGGQETQYF.

As for this clone: Without the conserved terminal phenylalanine or tryptophan, this CDR3 likely stems from a read error. The genes are TRBV6-6 and TRBJ1-2; possible D gene TRBD1, 5 bases. Trimming stripped 6 bases from V and 5 bases from J, with 16 bases between. The CDR3 contains 14 residues. Germline values: CDR1 MNHNY, CDR2 SVGAGI (reference sequence). The CDR3 DNA follows: TGTGCCAGCAGCAAATTGACAGAACCGTATGGCTACACCCTC. It encodes CASSKLTEPYGYTL.

This clone appeared once. CDR3 protein: CASRSGQGDGYTF. In nucleotides, the CDR3 is TGTGCCAGCAGGTCGGGACAGGGAGATGGCTACACCTTC. This chain uses TRBV28 with TRBJ1-2; 9 bases match TRBD1. The germline CDR1 and CDR2 sequences are MDHEN and SYDVKM. This CDR3 region has 13 residues. J gave up 6 bases and V 6 bases, and 5 bases lay outside the gene matches.

This clone was found a few times. The chain is built from TRBV5-6 and TRBJ1-1, with 9 positions matching TRBD1. Looked up from germline, CDR1 is SGHDT and CDR2 is YYEEEE. V dropped 2 bases and J dropped 4; count of bases not matched to a gene: 3. The CDR3 has 14 residues. This CDR3 is CASSFPDRGTEAFF. The DNA of the CDR3 is TGTGCCAGCAGCTTCCCGGACAGGGGCACTGAAGCTTTCTTT. The variable domain in full, completed from reference TRBV5-6 and TRBJ1-1, reads DAGVTQSPTHLIKTRGQQVTLRCSPKSGHDTVSWYQQALGQGPQFIFQYYEEEERQRGNFPDRFSGHQFPNYSSELNVNALLLGDSALYLCASSFPDRGTEAFFGQGTRLTVV.

The CDR3: CASSPIDRRNTEAFF. CDR3 nucleotides: TGTGCCAGCTCACCAATTGACAGGCGGAACACTGAAGCTTTCTTT. The rearrangement uses TRBV18 and TRBJ1-1, with D maybe TRBD1 (6 bases). Germline V gene sequence: CDR1 KGHSH, CDR2 LQKENI. The CDR3 totals 15 residues. V lost 2 bases and J lost 1, with 11 bases in between.

The chain has TRBV19 and TRBJ2-2; D unresolved. V was trimmed by 8 bases and J by 6 bases, leaving 4 bases between them. The length of the CDR3 is 10 residues. CDR1 and CDR2 from the germline V gene are LNHDA and SQIVND (reference sequence). CDR3 sequence (DNA): TGTGCCAGTTCATCCGGGGAGCTGTTTTTT. Its translation is CASSSGELFF.

The V gene is TRBV6-5, the J gene TRBJ1-4, with D tentatively TRBD1 (6 bases). V was shortened by 0 bases and J by 8 bases, with 13 bases between the two germline ends. The CDR3 has 15 residues. Germline CDR1 is MNHEY and CDR2 is SVGAGI. The CDR3 protein is CASSYSPGVGEKLFF. The CDR3 DNA follows: TGTGCCAGCAGTTACTCGCCAGGGGTTGGAGAAAAACTGTTTTTT.

The J gene is TRBJ2-7, the V gene TRBV18; D may be TRBD1 (6 bases). The CDR3 sequence is 14 residues long. Trimming left V 3 bases short and J 3 bases short, with 12 bases between. Germline CDR1 KGHSH, CDR2 LQKENI. Written as DNA, the CDR3 is TGTGCCAGCTCACCGGGACCGGGACACTACGAGCAGTACTTC. It yields the protein CASSPGPGHYEQYF.

The chain is built from TRBV6-1 and TRBJ1-5; 9 bases match TRBD1. Germline assignment: CDR1 MNHNS and CDR2 SASEGT. The J segment lost 6 bases and the V segment lost 2 bases, leaving 5 bases of the junction unmatched. This CDR3 contains 15 residues. The CDR3 spells CASSEQQGALQPQHF. The CDR3 DNA reads TGTGCCAGCAGTGAACAACAGGGGGCACTTCAGCCCCAGCATTTT.

This clone was seen a single time. The rearrangement uses TRBV7-3 and TRBJ2-2; the match to TRBD2 covers 7 bases. This CDR3 spans 15 amino acids. Trimming at V came to 6 bases and at J to 3 bases, leaving 7 bases not matched to a gene. Germline lookup yields CDR1 SGHTA and CDR2 FQGTGA. This chain's CDR3 is CASRPSGTYTGELFF. The CDR3 DNA is TGTGCCAGCAGACCCAGCGGGACTTACACCGGGGAGCTGTTTTTT.

This clone appeared once. CDR3 region: CASSLAGSSGELFF. The CDR3 DNA is TGTGCCAGCAGCTTGGCGGGGTCCTCCGGGGAGCTGTTTTTT. The chain recombines TRBV5-6 with TRBJ2-2; tentatively, D is TRBD2 (5 bases). Germline V gene data show CDR1 as SGHDT and CDR2 as YYEEEE. The CDR3 spans 14 residues. The V end lost 0 bases, the J end lost 6 bases, and 9 bases lay between the germline ends.

The chain is built from TRBV27 and TRBJ1-2; a weak D match, TRBD1 (6 bases). CDR1 and CDR2 (germline): MNHEY, SMNVEV (reference sequence). Trimming pared 5 bases from V and 8 bases from J, leaving 18 bases between. The CDR3 loop spans 14 amino acids. The CDR3 region is CASSPVGAKIGYTF. CDR3 coding DNA: TGTGCCAGCAGTCCCGTGGGGGCCAAAATAGGCTACACCTTC.

This sequence joins TRBV4-3 and TRBJ1-2, with D unclear. Trimming removed 3 bases from V and 0 bases from J, with 14 bases in between. The CDR3 length is 16 residues. Germline V gene sequence: CDR1 LGHNA, CDR2 YSLEER. In nucleotides, the CDR3 is TGCGCCAGCAGCCAGTCCCCTACGCATGCTAACTATGGCTACACCTTC. Translating it yields CASSQSPTHANYGYTF.

The chain is built from TRBV7-2 and TRBJ1-2; 7 bases line up with TRBD1. The CDR3 has 14 amino acids. The trim removed 6 bases at V and 6 bases at J, leaving 10 bases unmatched. CDR1 and CDR2 from the germline V gene are SGHTA and FQGNSA. CDR3 protein: CASSRGSRGDGYTF. The CDR3, as DNA: TGTGCCAGCAGTCGGGGGTCCAGGGGGGATGGCTACACCTTC.

The rearrangement links TRBV5-6 to TRBJ1-2; 7 bases match TRBD1. J gave up 8 bases and V 1 base, and 5 bases lay outside the gene matches. The CDR3 is 13 amino acids. Germline-derived CDR1 and CDR2 are SGHDT and YYEEEE. The CDR3 bases are TGTGCCAGCAGCTTGAACAGGGGCTTGGGCTACACCTTC. Translated, it gives CASSLNRGLGYTF.

The chain recombines TRBV10-3 with TRBJ2-2, with 10 bases that match TRBD1. V gave up 7 bases and J gave up 2 bases; unmatched junction bases: 7. From germline, CDR1 is ENHRY and CDR2 SYGVKD. The CDR3 has 16 residues. The CDR3: CAITPGQGRNTGELFF. CDR3 nucleotide sequence: TGTGCCATCACCCCGGGACAGGGGCGAAACACCGGGGAGCTGTTTTTT.

The chain carries TRBV10-3 and TRBJ1-2; weak D call: TRBD1 (5 bases). V was clipped by 2 bases and J by 7 bases, with 11 bases between them. Germline assignment: CDR1 ENHRY and CDR2 SYGVKD. This CDR3 comprises 13 residues. CDR3: CAISENQRGGYTF. As DNA, the CDR3 is TGTGCCATCAGTGAGAACCAAAGGGGTGGCTACACCTTC.

This rearrangement joins TRBV30 to TRBJ1-2; the D gene is possibly TRBD1 (5 bases). With 2 bases removed from V and 4 bases from J, the gap between germline ends came to 8 bases. Per the germline V gene, CDR1 is GTSNPN and CDR2 is SVGIG (reference sequence). This CDR3 has 12 residues. The CDR3 DNA follows: TGTGCCTGGAGTACAGGAGTCTATGGCTACACCTTC. It yields the protein CAWSTGVYGYTF.

The J gene is TRBJ2-7, the V gene TRBV9; maybe TRBD2 (8 bases). Germline CDR1 and CDR2: SGDLS and YYNGEE. The ends were cut back, 3 bases at V and 1 base at J, with 17 bases in the middle. CDR3 length: 16 residues. CDR3 sequence (DNA): TGTGCCAGCAGCGGAAGCGGGGGCAGGGGGTCCTACGAGCAGTACTTC. It codes for CASSGSGGRGSYEQYF.

This clone was observed a single time. V gene TRBV7-8 combines with J gene TRBJ2-1, with 7 positions matching TRBD1. CDR3 length: 14 residues. CDR1 and CDR2 (germline): SGHVS, FQNEAQ. V shed 7 bases, J shed 5 bases, and the junction held 8 bases outside the gene matches. As DNA, the CDR3 is TGTGCCAGCAAATTTGACAGGGTCGACAATGAGCAGTTCTTC. This gives the protein CASKFDRVDNEQFF.

The CDR3, as DNA: TGTGCCAGCTCACCAGAGGGGGCGGGATCACCCCTCCACTTT. It codes for CASSPEGAGSPLHF. The chain joins TRBV18 to TRBJ1-6; 7 nucleotides match TRBD1. The CDR3 runs to 14 residues. CDR1 and CDR2 (germline): KGHSH, LQKENI. The V segment lost 2 bases and the J segment 10 bases; nucleotides outside the gene matches: 5.

DNA of the CDR3: TGTGCCAGCAGTGCTTCCCGGGACACGGGCAACTATGGCTACACCTTC. It encodes CASSASRDTGNYGYTF. V is TRBV7-2 and J is TRBJ1-2; the D gene is possibly TRBD1 (6 bases). The V gene lost 6 bases and the J gene lost 2 bases, with 19 bases spanning the gap. The germline V gene has CDR1 SGHTA and CDR2 FQGNSA. The CDR3 is made up of 16 amino acids. Drawing the rest from reference TRBV7-2 and TRBJ1-2, the complete variable domain is GAGVSQSPSNKVTEKGKDVELRCDPISGHTALYWYRQSLGQGLEFLIYFQGNSAPDKSGLPSDRFSAERTGGSVSTLTIQRTQQEDSAVYLCASSASRDTGNYGYTFGSGTRLTVV.

The chain is built from TRBV5-1 and TRBJ1-2, with a possible D match to TRBD1 (6 bases). This CDR3 is 14 amino acids long. V lost 2 bases, J lost 1 base, and 9 bases lay in between. Germline CDR1 SGHRS, CDR2 YFSETQ. CDR3 nucleotides: TGCGCCAGCAGCTTTCAACAGGGTAACTATGGCTACACCTTC. Amino acid sequence: CASSFQQGNYGYTF.

The chain couples TRBV5-1 to TRBJ1-5, with D possibly being TRBD1 (5 bases). V gave up 2 bases and J gave up 5 bases, with 11 bases separating them. Germline CDR1 reads SGHRS; CDR2 reads YFSETQ. The CDR3 sequence is 14 residues long. CDR3 sequence reads: CASSLGAVDQPQHF. CDR3 nucleotide sequence: TGCGCCAGCAGCTTAGGGGCTGTGGATCAGCCCCAGCATTTT.

The rearrangement uses TRBV7-8 and TRBJ1-2; possibly TRBD1 for D (6 bases). V was trimmed by 5 bases and J by 2 bases, leaving 12 bases between them. This CDR3 region has 14 residues. Germline V gives CDR1 SGHVS, CDR2 FQNEAQ. Written as DNA, the CDR3 is TGTGCCAGCAGCCTCTACAGGGAGAACTATGGCTACACCTTC. Amino acid sequence: CASSLYRENYGYTF.

CDR3: CASSLTGTENTEAFF. Here the CDR3 DNA reads TGTGCCAGCAGCTTAACGGGGACAGAGAACACTGAAGCTTTCTTT. V gene TRBV7-3 combines with J gene TRBJ1-1, with 7 bases that match TRBD1. The CDR3 is made up of 15 amino acids. Germline loops: CDR1 SGHTA, CDR2 FQGTGA. V lost 0 bases and J lost 1; bases outside the gene matches: 2. The full variable domain, its missing parts supplied by reference TRBV7-3 and TRBJ1-1, is GAGVSQTPSNKVTEKGKYVELRCDPISGHTALYWYRQSLGQGPEFLIYFQGTGAADDSGLPNDRFFAVRPEGSVSTLKIQRTERGDSAVYLCASSLTGTENTEAFFGQGTRLTVV.

This clone was counted between two and nine times. V gene TRBV7-6 combines with J gene TRBJ1-1; no clear D gene. The CDR3 loop spans 13 amino acids. Between the trimmed V and J ends, which lost 2 bases and 2 bases, there was a span of 6 bases. Germline loops: CDR1 SGHVS, CDR2 FNYEAQ. CDR3 sequence (DNA): TGTGCCAGCAGCTTAACAGTTAACACTGAAGCTTTCTTT. It encodes CASSLTVNTEAFF. Using reference TRBV7-6 and TRBJ1-1 for the parts outside the CDR3, the full variable domain is GAGVSQSPRYKVTKRGQDVALRCDPISGHVSLYWYRQALGQGPEFLTYFNYEAQQDKSGLPNDRFSAERPEGSISTLTIQRTEQRDSAMYRCASSLTVNTEAFFGQGTRLTVV.

V is TRBV6-6 and J is TRBJ1-4; D is uncertain. V shed 5 bases and J shed 8 bases, with 15 bases lying between them. The CDR3 totals 14 residues. Germline loops: CDR1 MNHNY, CDR2 SVGAGI (reference sequence). DNA for the CDR3: TGTGCCAGCAGTCCCTACCCGGACTTCGAAAAACTGTTTTTT. Encoded protein: CASSPYPDFEKLFF.